This T cell receptor beta chain originates from a study of blood T cell repertoires in COVID-19. Study overall: T cells, B-cell-depleted T cells, or PBMCs supplied cDNA or gDNA.

Repertoires were generated with immunoSEQ multiplex PCR, while TCRdb's copy carries only in-frame clones and drops some. Counted here are some 170,000 clones, around 80% occurring once; the ten biggest clones make up 8% to 9.5%. The V end was cut by 0 bases, the J end by 2 bases, with 11 bases between. CDR3 length: 16 amino acids. Germline V lookup: CDR1 KGHSH, CDR2 LQKENI. The sequenced sample was peripheral blood. This chain connects TRBV18 to TRBJ2-1, with D possibly TRBD1 on 6 matching bases. The sequence derives from a woman in her seventies with acute or convalescent COVID-19. The CDR3 DNA sequence: TGTGCCAGCTCACCACCGGTGGGGGCGGCCTACAATGAGCAGTTCTTC. Amino acids: CASSPPVGAAYNEQFF.